This passage covers 23 T cell receptor beta chains from one sample sequenced in a study of blood T cells in healthy people across ages. The second PCR ran about 6 to 12 cycles with a sample-barcoded 5' primer and J-beta primers. TCRdb independently ran MiXCR on the 5' RACE reads; one entry per CDR3 protein. Of 790,000 or so distinct CDR3 sequences listed, more than 55% were seen once; the top ten hold 20% to 30%. Sequencing was performed on blood. The receptors here all came from a man aged 35 to 55 in good health.

This sequence joins TRBV9 and TRBJ2-2; D call uncertain. The CDR3 runs to 20 residues. V dropped 3 bases and J dropped 1 base, with 25 bases sitting between them. Per germline, CDR1 SGDLS and CDR2 YYNGEE. The CDR3 DNA sequence: TGTGCCAGCAGCGGTCTAAACTCCAGACTCACCCCGGGGAACACCGGGGAGCTGTTTTTT. Protein sequence: CASSGLNSRLTPGNTGELFF. The full variable domain, completed using reference TRBV9 and TRBJ2-2, is DSGVTQTPKHLITATGQRVTLRCSPRSGDLSVYWYQQSLDQGLQFLIQYYNGEERAKGNILERFSAQQFPDLHSELNLSSLELGDSALYFCASSGLNSRLTPGNTGELFFGEGSRLTVL.

The chain couples TRBV10-3 to TRBJ1-2; D remains ambiguous. CDR1 is ENHRY and CDR2 is SYGVKD in the germline V gene. The CDR3 extends over 13 amino acids. Deletions cut 10 bases from V and 3 bases from J, with 15 bases between. CDR3 DNA sequence: TGTGCCACCCACTGGCGGCAGGACTATGGCTACACCTTC. Translating it yields CATHWRQDYGYTF.

This clonotype was seen once. The chain joins TRBV12-3 or TRBV12-4 to TRBJ1-5, with 8 bases aligning to TRBD1. The V and J ends lost 6 bases and 2 bases, in that order; junction bases with no gene match: 6. The CDR3 totals 15 residues. This chain's CDR3 is CASRKDRDGNQPQHF. The DNA for the CDR3 is TGTGCCAGCAGAAAGGACAGGGACGGCAATCAGCCCCAGCATTTT.

V is TRBV10-3 and J is TRBJ2-5; D perhaps matches TRBD1 (7 bases). Germline V CDR1 and CDR2: ENHRY, SYGVKD. Trimming pared 5 bases from V and 11 bases from J, leaving 21 bases between. The CDR3 sequence is 14 residues long. This CDR3 reads CAISTGEEHNEQYF. The CDR3 DNA sequence: TGTGCCATCAGTACAGGGGAGGAACACAATGAGCAGTACTTC.

CDR3 amino acids: CASSLVGANNSPLHF. Written as DNA, the CDR3 is TGCGCCAGCAGCTTGGTTGGGGCCAATAATTCACCCCTCCACTTT. The rearrangement uses TRBV5-1 and TRBJ1-6; possible D gene TRBD1, 5 bases. Trimming stripped 0 bases from V and 5 bases from J, with 9 bases between. The CDR3 loop spans 15 amino acids. Germline values: CDR1 SGHRS, CDR2 YFSETQ.

The chain has TRBV5-1 and TRBJ2-3; TRBD1 might be the D (5 bases). V lost 3 bases and J 6 bases, leaving 23 bases between the germline ends. Germline CDR1 SGHRS, CDR2 YFSETQ. This CDR3 has 17 residues. CDR3 residues: CASSSPTAHTFSDTQYF. The CDR3 DNA follows: TGCGCCAGCAGCTCACCGACAGCCCACACCTTTTCGGATACGCAGTATTTT.

J is TRBJ2-1 and V is TRBV27; the D is unclear. With the DNA end fitting TRBJ2-7 better, the J assignment may be wrong. This CDR3 is built from 16 residues. CDR1 MNHEY and CDR2 SMNVEV come from the germline V gene (reference sequence). This chain's CDR3 is CASSLPPSSSYNEQYF. The CDR3 DNA reads TGTGCCAGCAGTCTACCCCCGTCGAGCTCCTACAATGAGCAGTACTTC.

For the CDR3, the DNA is TGTGCCAGCAGTCCCAGACAGGGGTTCACAGATACGCAGTATTTT. This translates into CASSPRQGFTDTQYF. J is TRBJ2-3 and V is TRBV27; 8 bases are a match to TRBD1. V lost 5 bases to trimming and J lost 2 bases; unmatched junction nucleotides: 6. The CDR3 extends over 15 amino acids. Germline values: CDR1 MNHEY, CDR2 SMNVEV (reference sequence).

This clonotype was recorded a few times. The chain couples TRBV27 to TRBJ1-5, with D uncertain. Germline V gene lookup returns CDR1 MNHEY and CDR2 SMNVEV (reference sequence). This CDR3 contains 12 residues. Trimming shortened V by 6 bases and J by 7 bases, and 10 bases separated the two germline ends. CDR3 nucleotide sequence: TGTGCCAGCAGGGAGGGCGGACAGCCCCAGCATTTT. Translated, it gives CASREGGQPQHF.

A few counts support this clonotype. V is TRBV27 and J is TRBJ1-2; 7 positions match TRBD1. There are 13 residues in the CDR3. CDR1 MNHEY and CDR2 SMNVEV come from the germline V gene (reference sequence). Germline trimming cut 5 bases from V and 4 bases from J; bases unmatched to any gene: 4. The CDR3: CASSLGQAYGYTF. The CDR3, as DNA: TGTGCCAGCAGTCTCGGACAGGCCTATGGCTACACCTTC.

The CDR3 reads CASTSEGDLNEQYF. CDR3 coding DNA: TGTGCCAGCACTTCAGAAGGGGATTTAAACGAGCAGTACTTC. This chain connects TRBV6-4 to TRBJ2-7; perhaps TRBD1 as D (5 bases). V was clipped by 7 bases and J by 5 bases, with 18 bases between them. The germline V gene encodes CDR1 MRHNA and CDR2 SNTAGT. This CDR3 contains 14 residues.

The chain couples TRBV20-1 to TRBJ1-2; perhaps TRBD1 as D (5 bases). The CDR3 is made up of 13 amino acids. The V end lost 8 bases, the J end lost 8 bases, and 21 bases lay between the germline ends. The germline V gene has CDR1 DFQATT and CDR2 SNEGSKA (reference sequence). In DNA, the CDR3 is TGCAGTCCCCGTAGGGAAAGGGGAGCCGGCTACACCTTC. Translating it yields CSPRRERGAGYTF.

J is TRBJ2-1 and V is TRBV6-1; D might be TRBD2 (6 bases). The V gene's germline CDR1 is MNHNS and CDR2 SASEGT. V was shortened by 6 bases and J by 0 bases, with 15 bases between the two germline ends. The CDR3 length is 16 residues. The CDR3 is CASSGGSLSSYNEQFF. CDR3 nucleotides: TGTGCCAGCAGCGGGGGTAGCTTAAGCTCCTACAATGAGCAGTTCTTC.

The chain is built from TRBV5-7 and TRBJ1-2; a weak D match, TRBD1 (5 bases). TRBV5-7 counts as an open reading frame of uncertain function. Trimming removed 0 bases at V and 8 bases at J, with 14 bases between. The CDR3 loop spans 14 amino acids. The CDR3 nucleotides read TGTGCCAGCAGCTTGGCCATGGGGGTTTACGGCTACACCTTC. Residues: CASSLAMGVYGYTF.

This clonotype was seen more than once but under ten times. The rearrangement uses TRBV10-2 and TRBJ2-4; D is undetermined. This CDR3 region has 15 residues. Per the germline V gene, CDR1 is WSHSY and CDR2 is SAAADI. The V gene lost 5 bases and the J gene lost 0 bases, with 11 bases spanning the gap. The CDR3 loop is CASSPEFLAKNIQYF. The CDR3 region has the DNA TGCGCCAGCAGTCCCGAATTTCTAGCCAAAAACATTCAGTACTTC.

The V gene is TRBV12-3 or TRBV12-4, the J gene TRBJ2-7; D possibly matches TRBD1 or TRBD2 (5 bases each). The CDR3 sequence is 13 residues long. V lost 2 bases and J lost 7, with 12 bases in between. This CDR3 is CASSLTGTGEQYF. CDR3 nucleotide sequence: TGTGCCAGCAGTTTAACAGGAACGGGGGAGCAGTACTTC.

In this sample, this clonotype turned up a few times. The chain employs TRBV12-3 or TRBV12-4 and TRBJ2-6, with D unresolved. CDR3 length: 12 residues. V was trimmed by 8 bases and J by 0 bases, leaving 2 bases between them. CDR3 amino acids: CASLSGANVLTF. CDR3 sequence (DNA): TGTGCCAGCCTCTCTGGGGCCAACGTCCTGACTTTC.

This chain joins TRBV20-1 and TRBJ1-4, with TRBD1 as a possible D gene (5 bases). The CDR3 sequence is 14 residues long. V was cut by 3 bases and J by 7 bases, with 15 bases left in between. Germline CDR1 reads DFQATT; CDR2 reads SNEGSKA (reference sequence). The CDR3 region has the DNA TGCAGTGCTAGTCCCCCGACAGTAGTTGAAAAACTGTTTTTT. Protein: CSASPPTVVEKLFF.

This rearrangement joins TRBV11-2 to TRBJ2-5, with D possibly being TRBD2 (5 bases). Germline assignment: CDR1 SGHAT and CDR2 FQNNGV. Trimming took off 4 bases at V and 4 bases at J, with 19 bases between the two ends. The CDR3 spans 16 residues. The chain's CDR3 is CASSSPTVSGGETQYF. The CDR3 coding sequence is TGTGCCAGCAGCTCCCCGACGGTGAGCGGTGGAGAGACCCAGTACTTC.

For the CDR3, the DNA is TGTGCCACCAGTGATTTAGGGACAGGGAGTAGTGAGCAGTTCTTC. It is translated as CATSDLGTGSSEQFF. This chain uses TRBV24-1 with TRBJ2-1; 9 nucleotides agree with TRBD1. The CDR3 extends over 15 amino acids. Germline values: CDR1 KGHDR, CDR2 SFDVKD. Unmatched junction bases numbered 6, after V lost 1 base and J lost 9 bases.

The rearrangement joins TRBV7-2 to TRBJ2-3, with 7 bases lining up with TRBD1. The V and J ends lost 5 bases and 4 bases, in that order; junction bases with no gene match: 3. The CDR3 contains 13 residues. The germline gives CDR1 SGHTA, CDR2 FQGNSA. CDR3 nucleotide sequence: TGTGCCAGCAGCCTGACAGGGTCAGATACGCAGTATTTT. Its protein product is CASSLTGSDTQYF.

This clonotype has a handful of counts. The V call is TRBV29-1, the J call TRBJ2-5; 9 bases map to TRBD2. Germline-derived CDR1 and CDR2 are SQVTM and ANQGSEA. This CDR3 is 14 amino acids long. V lost 6 bases to trimming and J lost 4 bases; unmatched junction nucleotides: 9. As DNA, the CDR3 is TGCAGCGTGGATAGCGGGAGACAGAGAGAGACCCAGTACTTC. This gives the protein CSVDSGRQRETQYF.

This clonotype was observed a handful of times. The chain is built from TRBV6-1 and TRBJ2-1; 10 bases align to TRBD2. There are 20 residues in the CDR3. CDR1 is MNHNS, CDR2 SASEGT, per germline. J was trimmed by 0 bases and V by 4 bases; bases with no gene match: 15. The DNA of the CDR3 is TGTGCCAGCAGTGGAAGACCGGGACTAGCGCACGGAAGCTCCTACAATGAGCAGTTCTTC. Translated, it gives CASSGRPGLAHGSSYNEQFF.